This TCR beta chain was identified during a study of cytomegalovirus exposure and HLA in healthy donors. With 60 Vbeta and 13 Jbeta primers, the PCR was carried out. Study processing details: Later work found 65 million to 100 million unique TCR beta chains, with roughly 11 million shared. The table came from immunoSEQ multiplex PCR; TCRdb's copy has only in-frame clones and leaves some out. D and trimming were read from the DNA, whereas the V and J calls and clone size are those reported in that table. This table holds about 150,000 clones, approximately 80% found once. The germline V gene encodes CDR1 SQVTM and CDR2 ANQGSEA. V lost 6 bases and J lost 6; bases outside the gene matches: 5. This CDR3 comprises 13 residues.

The specimen sequenced was PBMCs. The TCR originated in a man aged 25-45 years in good health and CMV-seropositive. The chain links TRBV29-1 to TRBJ1-4, with TRBD1 matching over 9 bases. Here the CDR3 DNA reads TGCAGCGTCCCACAGGGGGCGGATGAAAAACTGTTTTTT. The encoded protein is CSVPQGADEKLFF.